Shown below are 11 T cell receptor beta chains from a single sample sequenced in a study of T cells in Graves' hyperthyroidism and ophthalmopathy. It was RNA transcripts that yielded the amplified TCR beta CDR3 regions. RT-PCR in the first round (using the HTBI primer set) targeted the TCR CDR3. TCRdb processed the multiplex PCR reads anew with MiXCR; each CDR3 protein has one entry. Of around 340,000 distinct CDR3 sequences listed, over 15% are singletons. Sequencing input: blood. The receptors were gathered from a woman aged 45-60 years with Graves' hyperthyroidism.

This chain links TRBV18 with TRBJ1-4, with D unresolved. V shed 3 bases and J shed 6 bases, with 8 bases lying between them. The CDR3 consists of 13 residues. CDR1 is KGHSH, CDR2 LQKENI, per germline. CDR3 protein: CASSPSKDEKLFF. DNA of the CDR3: TGTGCCAGCTCACCGAGCAAGGATGAAAAACTGTTTTTT.

This clonotype has only a few counts. V usage is TRBV30 and J usage is TRBJ2-3, with unresolved D. Germline CDR1 reads GTSNPN; CDR2 reads SVGIG (reference sequence). This CDR3 is built from 13 residues. V was pared by 0 bases and J by 4 bases, with 8 bases between. CDR3 DNA sequence: TGTGCCTGGAGTGTACTAACTTCAGATACGCAGTATTTT. Its protein product is CAWSVLTSDTQYF.

This clonotype was detected ten times or more. This sequence joins TRBV12-3 or TRBV12-4 and TRBJ1-5; the D is unclear. CDR3 length: 12 amino acids. Trimming took 4 bases from V and 6 from J, leaving 7 bases between them. The CDR3 sequence: CASSSNVQPQHF. DNA for the CDR3: TGTGCCAGCAGTTCGAACGTTCAGCCCCAGCATTTT.

The table lists this clonotype with a few counts. The chain recombines TRBV7-8 with TRBJ2-1; 13 bases line up with TRBD2. CDR1 SGHVS and CDR2 FQNEAQ come from the germline V gene. V gave up 1 base and J gave up 3 bases; unmatched junction bases: 6. This CDR3 has 18 residues. CDR3 protein: CASSLVGGTSGDYNEQFF. The CDR3 DNA sequence: TGTGCCAGCAGCTTAGTAGGTGGGACTAGCGGGGACTACAATGAGCAGTTCTTC.

With regard to this clonotype: A junction boundary mismatches the germline segment, possibly from a read error. The rearrangement joins TRBV5-1 to TRBJ1-3; D is unresolved. CDR1 and CDR2 (germline): SGHRS, YFSETQ. The CDR3 is made up of 14 amino acids. CDR3 DNA sequence: TGCGCCAGCAGCTTGGTGGGCGGTGGAGACACCATATATTTT. Amino acid sequence: CASSLVGGGDTIYF.

The chain recombines TRBV5-1 with TRBJ2-2; 10 bases are a match to TRBD2. Germline loops: CDR1 SGHRS, CDR2 YFSETQ. The CDR3 runs to 16 residues. Unmatched junction bases numbered 6, after V lost 3 bases and J lost 4 bases. CDR3 nucleotides: TGCGCCAGCAGCTCAGCGGGGGGGCCGCGCACCGGGGAGCTGTTTTTT. Translated: CASSSAGGPRTGELFF.

This clonotype appeared a few times. V gene TRBV11-1 combines with J gene TRBJ2-7, with D uncertain. Germline V gene sequence: CDR1 SGHAT, CDR2 FQDESV (reference sequence). V lost 0 bases to trimming and J lost 5 bases, with 8 bases between them. The CDR3 has 13 amino acids. CDR3: CASSLAVSDEQYV. The CDR3 DNA follows: TGTGCCAGCAGCTTAGCTGTAAGTGACGAGCAGTACGTC.

This clonotype has at least ten counts. The chain carries TRBV30 and TRBJ2-3; a weak D match, TRBD2 (7 bases). The CDR3 is 17 residues long. The V end lost 0 bases, the J end lost 2 bases, and 18 bases lay between the germline ends. Germline loops: CDR1 GTSNPN, CDR2 SVGIG (reference sequence). CDR3 sequence reads: CAWSVSPYGGATDTQYF. The DNA for the CDR3 is TGTGCCTGGAGTGTATCGCCTTATGGGGGGGCCACAGATACGCAGTATTTT.

In this sample, this clonotype turned up many times. The rearrangement links TRBV28 to TRBJ2-3, with unresolved D. This CDR3 is built from 16 residues. The V and J ends lost 3 bases and 2 bases respectively, with 15 bases between them. The germline gives CDR1 MDHEN, CDR2 SYDVKM. CDR3 bases: TGTGCCAGCAGTTTCGCGCGGTTCGGTATCACAGATACGCAGTATTTT. Translation: CASSFARFGITDTQYF.

This clonotype was counted many times. The chain couples TRBV20-1 to TRBJ2-1; D perhaps matches TRBD2 (5 bases). The CDR3 spans 13 residues. The ends were cut back, 2 bases at V and 8 bases at J, with 13 bases in the middle. From germline, CDR1 is DFQATT and CDR2 SNEGSKA (reference sequence). CDR3 nucleotide sequence: TGCAGTGCTAGAAACGGGATTCTTGATGAGCAGTTCTTC. It translates to CSARNGILDEQFF.

The V call is TRBV24-1, the J call TRBJ1-5, with D hard to call. Looked up from germline, CDR1 is KGHDR and CDR2 is SFDVKD. This CDR3 has 15 residues. V lost 7 bases, J lost 0 bases, and 12 bases lay in between. The CDR3 loop is CATSPWHFSNQPQHF. The CDR3 bases are TGTGCCACCAGCCCATGGCACTTTAGCAATCAGCCCCAGCATTTT.